Each of the 5 T cell receptor beta chains below was sequenced from the same sample in a study of blood T cell repertoires in COVID-19. Produced via immunoSEQ multiplex PCR; TCRdb's table is partial and in-frame only. The data show roughly 370,000 clones, about 86% seen once. The sequenced sample was PBMCs or T cells enriched from blood (not recorded which). Receptors were obtained from a woman in her fifties or sixties who had recovered from COVID-19.

V gene TRBV7-6 combines with J gene TRBJ1-6; possibly TRBD1 for D (6 bases). Trimming removed 5 bases at V and 9 bases at J, with 11 bases between. From germline, CDR1 is SGHVS and CDR2 FNYEAQ. The CDR3 contains 13 residues. The CDR3 spells CASSVGQFSPLHF. The CDR3 region has the DNA TGTGCCAGCAGCGTAGGACAGTTTTCACCCCTCCACTTT. Filled out from reference TRBV7-6 and TRBJ1-6, the complete variable domain reads GAGVSQSPRYKVTKRGQDVALRCDPISGHVSLYWYRQALGQGPEFLTYFNYEAQQDKSGLPNDRFSAERPEGSISTLTIQRTEQRDSAMYRCASSVGQFSPLHFGNGTRLTVT.

This chain joins TRBV2 and TRBJ1-4, with 9 bases aligning to TRBD1. The CDR3 loop spans 14 amino acids. V shed 5 bases and J 4 bases; nucleotides not matched to a gene: 2. Germline V gene sequence: CDR1 SNHLY, CDR2 FYNNEI. CDR3 nucleotides: TGTGCCAGCAGTCTGGGACAGGGTAATGAAAAACTGTTTTTT. Its translation: CASSLGQGNEKLFF.

This clone is a singleton in its sample. The chain is built from TRBV19 and TRBJ1-2; no firm D call. The germline V gene encodes CDR1 LNHDA and CDR2 SQIVND (reference sequence). The CDR3 is 15 residues long. V was pared by 0 bases and J by 5 bases, with 13 bases between. CDR3 in amino acids: CASSIDQYFSYGYTF. The CDR3 coding sequence is TGTGCCAGTAGTATAGACCAATACTTTTCGTATGGCTACACCTTC.

The CDR3 region is CASSQDRGLHYEQYF. The CDR3 DNA reads TGTGCCAGCAGCCAAGATCGGGGACTCCACTACGAGCAGTACTTC. V usage is TRBV3-1 (or the pseudogene TRBV3-2) and J usage is TRBJ2-7; D possibly corresponds to TRBD2 (6 bases). The CDR3 loop spans 15 amino acids. V was clipped by 0 bases and J by 3 bases, with 12 bases between them. The germline V gene encodes CDR1 LGHDT and CDR2 YNNKEL (reference sequence).

CDR3 nucleotides: TGTGCCAGAAGCTTGGGGCAGTTTTCACCCCTCCACTTT. Translated: CARSLGQFSPLHF. This sequence joins TRBV5-3 and TRBJ1-6; D not certain. TRBV5-3 falls under the ORF class, with uncertain function. This CDR3 contains 13 residues. The V end was cut by 0 bases, the J end by 9 bases, with 7 bases between.